The 23 T cell receptor beta chains below were found in one sample sequenced in a study of cytomegalovirus exposure and HLA in healthy donors. The PCR made use of 60 Vbeta and 13 Jbeta primers. The method was immunoSEQ multiplex PCR; TCRdb's version includes in-frame clones alone and lacks a portion of them. Counted here are 180,000 or so clones, under 9.5% occurring once; the ten biggest clones make up 1% to 1.5%. The material sequenced was PBMCs. The receptor set was obtained from a woman aged 25 to 39 in good health and CMV-seropositive.

There are a few counts of this clone. The rearrangement uses TRBV25-1 and TRBJ1-5; TRBD1 agrees at 9 bases. Germline V gene lookup returns CDR1 MGHDK and CDR2 SYGVNS. The CDR3 runs 15 residues. After removal of 3 bases from V and 5 bases from J, the junction contained 5 bases not matched to a gene. For the CDR3, the DNA is TGTGCCAGCAGTGATCCGGGACAGGGAGATCAGCCCCAGCATTTT. Protein: CASSDPGQGDQPQHF.

V is TRBV5-1 and J is TRBJ1-2; D is unresolved. The CDR3 is 14 amino acids. With 0 bases removed from V and 0 bases from J, the gap between germline ends came to 6 bases. The germline CDR1 and CDR2 sequences are SGHRS and YFSETQ. In DNA form, the CDR3 reads TGCGCCAGCAGCTTGGGGGCCTCTAACTATGGCTACACCTTC. Amino acids: CASSLGASNYGYTF. Combining the CDR3 with reference TRBV5-1 and TRBJ1-2 gives the whole variable domain KAGVTQTPRYLIKTRGQQVTLSCSPISGHRSVSWYQQTPGQGLQFLFEYFSETQRNKGNFPGRFSGRQFSNSRSEMNVSTLELGDSALYLCASSLGASNYGYTFGSGTRLTVV.

The sample holds a few counts of this clone. This chain links TRBV30 with TRBJ1-4; D is perhaps TRBD1 (5 bases). The germline CDR1 and CDR2 sequences are GTSNPN and SVGIG (reference sequence). The CDR3 has 12 amino acids. V was clipped by 5 bases and J by 8 bases, with 12 bases between them. CDR3 DNA sequence: TGTGCCTGGGATCAGGCAGGGGAAAAACTGTTTTTT. This codes for CAWDQAGEKLFF. The complete variable domain, with remaining parts taken from reference TRBV30 and TRBJ1-4, reads SQTIHQWPATLVQPVGSPLSLECTVEGTSNPNLYWYRQAAGRGLQLLFYSVGIGQISSEVPQNLSASRPQDRQFILSSKKLLLSDSGFYLCAWDQAGEKLFFGSGTQLSVL.

This chain joins TRBV29-1 and TRBJ1-1; D possibly corresponds to TRBD1 (5 bases). This CDR3 is 16 amino acids long. The V end lost 6 bases, the J end lost 5 bases, and 25 bases lay between the germline ends. The germline V gene encodes CDR1 SQVTM and CDR2 ANQGSEA. The CDR3 nucleotides read TGCAGCGTCAAAGCGCCACGGCGGCAGGGTAAAACTGAAGCTTTCTTT. This gives the protein CSVKAPRRQGKTEAFF.

This chain links TRBV7-9 with TRBJ1-1; possible D gene TRBD1, 5 bases. Trimming took off 4 bases at V and 8 bases at J, with 8 bases between the two ends. Germline lookup yields CDR1 SEHNR and CDR2 FQNEAQ (reference sequence). The CDR3 extends over 11 amino acids. The CDR3 region is CASSSGGEAFF. The DNA of the CDR3 is TGTGCCAGCAGCTCCGGGGGGGAAGCTTTCTTT.

This clone was counted a few times. At the DNA level, this CDR3 is encoded by other sequences in the same sample as well. This chain links TRBV9 with TRBJ2-1; 10 bases are shared with TRBD2. Losses at the gene ends were 3 bases for V and 0 bases for J; bases not matched to a gene: 0. Germline CDR1 reads SGDLS; CDR2 reads YYNGEE. The CDR3 has 15 residues. The CDR3 loop is CASSASGSSYNEQFF. CDR3 nucleotides: TGTGCCAGCAGCGCTAGCGGGAGCTCCTACAATGAGCAGTTCTTC.

This clone was counted between two and nine times. This chain links TRBV10-3 with TRBJ2-2; the match to TRBD1 covers 7 bases. Germline CDR1 ENHRY, CDR2 SYGVKD. The CDR3 length is 15 residues. V lost 2 bases and J lost 6; bases outside the gene matches: 6. This CDR3 reads CAISEPGRGSGELFF. CDR3 sequence (DNA): TGTGCCATCAGTGAGCCAGGCAGGGGGTCCGGGGAGCTGTTTTTT.

This clone was counted only a few times. The CDR3 DNA sequence: TGTGCCAGCAGTGAAGAAGCTTACAGGGGGACCTATAGCAATCAGCCCCAGCATTTT. Translation gives CASSEEAYRGTYSNQPQHF. The V gene is TRBV6-1, the J gene TRBJ1-5; 8 positions match TRBD1. This CDR3 has 19 amino acids. CDR1 and CDR2 (germline): MNHNS, SASEGT. With V trimmed by 1 base and J by 0 bases, 11 bases remained unmatched.

The chain couples TRBV19 to TRBJ2-1, with TRBD2 identical over 12 bases. The germline V gene encodes CDR1 LNHDA and CDR2 SQIVND (reference sequence). J was trimmed by 5 bases and V by 0 bases; bases with no gene match: 5. The CDR3 length is 17 residues. CDR3 residues: CASSIDRLAGVNNEQFF. In DNA form, the CDR3 reads TGTGCCAGTAGTATAGATCGACTAGCGGGAGTCAACAATGAGCAGTTCTTC.

This clone was found a few times. V usage is TRBV18 and J usage is TRBJ2-1, with 9 bases fitting TRBD2. The CDR3 contains 15 residues. Germline loops: CDR1 KGHSH, CDR2 LQKENI. V shed 6 bases and J 8 bases; nucleotides not matched to a gene: 11. The CDR3 spells CASSREGLAVDEQFF. CDR3 nucleotides: TGTGCCAGCTCCCGGGAGGGACTAGCTGTCGATGAGCAGTTCTTC.

The J gene is TRBJ2-7, the V gene TRBV6-1; maybe TRBD2 (5 bases). The V end was cut by 4 bases, the J end by 12 bases, with 22 bases between. The CDR3 contains 14 residues. Germline V gene data show CDR1 as MNHNS and CDR2 as SASEGT. CDR3 amino acids: CASSASGPLVMRYF. CDR3 coding DNA: TGTGCCAGCAGTGCAAGCGGCCCCCTTGTAATGAGGTACTTC.

The chain has TRBV5-8 and TRBJ2-3; D ambiguous. The V end was cut by 0 bases, the J end by 2 bases, with 7 bases between. Germline values: CDR1 SGHTS, CDR2 YDEGEE. The CDR3 consists of 14 residues. The CDR3, as DNA: TGTGCCAGCAGCTTGGTATTTTCCACAGATACGCAGTATTTT. Translating it yields CASSLVFSTDTQYF.

In nucleotides, the CDR3 is TGTGCCAGCAGCCCTCCCGGGGGGATTAACTATGGCTACACCTTC. This translates into CASSPPGGINYGYTF. The chain is built from TRBV4-2 and TRBJ1-2; D may be TRBD1 (5 bases). The ends were cut back, 4 bases at V and 1 base at J, with 13 bases in the middle. Germline CDR1 reads LGHNA; CDR2 reads YNFKEQ. CDR3 size: 15 residues.

The CDR3 sequence: CASSTQTGRASYEQYF. For the CDR3, the DNA is TGCGCCAGCAGCACCCAGACAGGGAGAGCCTCCTACGAGCAGTACTTC. The genes are TRBV5-1 and TRBJ2-7; TRBD1 matches at 7 bases. The germline V gene has CDR1 SGHRS and CDR2 YFSETQ. This CDR3 has 16 residues. Losses at the gene ends were 4 bases for V and 0 bases for J; bases not matched to a gene: 10.

This clone has just a few counts. J is TRBJ1-5 and V is TRBV29-1; 7 nucleotides match TRBD1. Germline-derived CDR1 and CDR2 are SQVTM and ANQGSEA. The V and J ends lost 6 bases and 2 bases, in that order; junction bases with no gene match: 7. This CDR3 has 14 residues. The CDR3 coding sequence is TGCAGCGTCCTGACAGGGAGTGGCAATCAGCCCCAGCATTTT. Its protein product is CSVLTGSGNQPQHF. Full variable domain (outside the CDR3, taken from reference TRBV29-1 and TRBJ1-5): SAVISQKPSRDICQRGTSLTIQCQVDSQVTMMFWYRQQPGQSLTLIATANQGSEATYESGFVIDKFPISRPNLTFSTLTVSNMSPEDSSIYLCSVLTGSGNQPQHFGDGTRLSIL.

The chain recombines TRBV6-5 with TRBJ2-7; TRBD1 might be the D (6 bases). V lost 5 bases and J lost 3, with 11 bases in between. Germline values: CDR1 MNHEY, CDR2 SVGAGI. The CDR3 runs 13 residues. This chain's CDR3 is CASSRDRYYEQYF. The CDR3 DNA follows: TGTGCCAGCAGTCGCGACAGGTACTACGAGCAGTACTTC.

This clone was picked up a small number of times. V gene TRBV7-2 combines with J gene TRBJ2-5; 7 nucleotides line up with TRBD2. CDR3 length: 13 residues. Trimming at V came to 6 bases and at J to 7 bases, leaving 8 bases not matched to a gene. CDR1 is SGHTA and CDR2 is FQGNSA in the germline V gene. Here the CDR3 DNA reads TGTGCCAGCAGTTATAGCGGGTTAGGGACCCAGTACTTC. Encoded protein: CASSYSGLGTQYF.

This clone was counted only a few times. In DNA form, the CDR3 reads TGCGCCAGCAGGGAGCAGCCGAACACTGAAGCTTTCTTT. Protein: CASREQPNTEAFF. The chain recombines TRBV5-1 with TRBJ1-1; no firm D call. Germline V CDR1 and CDR2: SGHRS, YFSETQ. The CDR3 loop spans 13 amino acids. Trimming removed 5 bases at V and 1 base at J, with 9 bases between. Combining the CDR3 with reference TRBV5-1 and TRBJ1-1 gives the whole variable domain KAGVTQTPRYLIKTRGQQVTLSCSPISGHRSVSWYQQTPGQGLQFLFEYFSETQRNKGNFPGRFSGRQFSNSRSEMNVSTLELGDSALYLCASREQPNTEAFFGQGTRLTVV.

This clone was detected a few times. The chain employs TRBV28 and TRBJ2-7; maybe TRBD1 (5 bases). Per germline, CDR1 MDHEN and CDR2 SYDVKM. The germline V and J ends were trimmed by 4 bases and 2 bases, with 9 bases remaining between them. The CDR3 has 13 amino acids. CDR3 DNA: TGTGCCAGCAGTTCAGACAGACCCTACGAGCAGTACTTC. Amino acids: CASSSDRPYEQYF.

The J gene is TRBJ2-5, the V gene TRBV5-1, with D perhaps matching TRBD1 (6 bases). This CDR3 comprises 16 residues. Trimming pared 4 bases from V and 1 base from J, leaving 17 bases between. Germline lookup yields CDR1 SGHRS and CDR2 YFSETQ. The CDR3 loop is CASSLGQLQFQETQYF. The CDR3 DNA is TGCGCCAGCAGCCTAGGACAGCTACAATTCCAAGAGACCCAGTACTTC. The full variable domain, its missing parts supplied by reference TRBV5-1 and TRBJ2-5, is KAGVTQTPRYLIKTRGQQVTLSCSPISGHRSVSWYQQTPGQGLQFLFEYFSETQRNKGNFPGRFSGRQFSNSRSEMNVSTLELGDSALYLCASSLGQLQFQETQYFGPGTRLLVL.

In its sample, this clone was seen a few times. The chain employs TRBV5-5 and TRBJ2-7, with 7 bases matching TRBD1. CDR1 is SGHKS, CDR2 YYEKEE, per germline (reference sequence). This CDR3 contains 14 residues. The J segment lost 0 bases and the V segment lost 9 bases, leaving 9 bases of the junction unmatched. The DNA for the CDR3 is TGTGCCACCTCCCCCGGGACAGCCTCCTACGAGCAGTACTTC. This sequence encodes CATSPGTASYEQYF.

This clone was found a few times. The rearrangement joins TRBV5-1 to TRBJ2-7; TRBD2 agrees at 9 bases. This CDR3 region has 14 residues. V shed 2 bases and J 0 bases; nucleotides not matched to a gene: 0. Germline loops: CDR1 SGHRS, CDR2 YFSETQ. The CDR3 protein is CASSFSGSSYEQYF. The CDR3 DNA reads as TGCGCCAGCAGCTTTAGCGGGAGCTCCTACGAGCAGTACTTC.

This chain connects TRBV5-1 to TRBJ1-5, with a weak D call TRBD1 (6 bases). Per germline, CDR1 SGHRS and CDR2 YFSETQ. Between the trimmed V and J ends, which lost 1 base and 2 bases, there was a span of 13 bases. This CDR3 is built from 16 residues. CDR3 nucleotide sequence: TGCGCCAGCAGCTTGCACCAGGGGCTGGGCAATCAGCCCCAGCATTTT. Protein sequence: CASSLHQGLGNQPQHF.